This is a list of T cell receptor beta chains from one sample in a study of blood T cell repertoires in COVID-19. Here immunoSEQ multiplex PCR was the method, and the copy in TCRdb shows in-frame clones only, minus some. The data contain some 99,000 clones, about 87% of them singletons. What was sequenced was peripheral blood. The receptors originated from a human donor with COVID-19, enrolled during active disease. The donor label of this sample is uncertain. Both conserved end residues are part of each CDR3. The D gene is left open where the match is weak. Clone size is given for some rows only: seen once, a few or many times, or a class if the clone is expanded.

v_call	d_call	clone_size	j_call	cdr3_nt	cdr3_aa
TRBV30	TRBD1	-	TRBJ1-1	TGTGCCGGACAGTGGACAGGGGCCACTGAAGCTTTCTTT	CAGQWTGATEAFF
TRBV7-9	TRBD2	once	TRBJ2-5	TGTGCCAGCAGCTTAGGGGTTGGACTAGCTGAGACCCAGTACTTC	CASSLGVGLAETQYF
TRBV9	-	-	TRBJ1-1	TGTGCCAGCAGCGTAGCCATGAACACTGAAGCTTTCTTT	CASSVAMNTEAFF
TRBV15	-	once	TRBJ1-3	TGTGCCACCAGCAGAGATAGCGTAATTGGAAACACCATATATTTT	CATSRDSVIGNTIYF
TRBV7-3	-	-	TRBJ2-2	TGTGCCAGCAGCCGAGTGGACACCGGGGAGCTGTTTTTT	CASSRVDTGELFF
TRBV5-1	-	-	TRBJ1-1	TGCGCCAGCAGCTTATACAGGGTCGCCCTGAACACTGAAGCTTTCTTT	CASSLYRVALNTEAFF
TRBV15	-	-	TRBJ2-7	TGTGCCACCTCAATCCGGCAGGGGGGATACGAGCAGTACTTC	CATSIRQGGYEQYF
TRBV5-5	TRBD1	-	TRBJ1-3	TGTGCCAGCAGCTTAACAGGGGGCTCATCTGGAAACACCATATATTTT	CASSLTGGSSGNTIYF
TRBV2	TRBD2	-	TRBJ2-1	TGTGCCAGCAGCCAGACGGTGGCGGGAGGTCATGAGCAGTTCTTC	CASSQTVAGGHEQFF
TRBV5-1	TRBD1	once	TRBJ1-3	TGCGCCAGCAGCTTGGGACAGGGAATAGGTGGAAACACCATATATTTT	CASSLGQGIGGNTIYF
TRBV24-1	TRBD2	-	TRBJ2-1	TGTGCCACCAGTGAAGTATCCGGCGGGAGCTCCTACAATGAGCAGTTCTTC	CATSEVSGGSSYNEQFF
TRBV2	-	few	TRBJ2-7	TGTGCCAGCAGACAGGGCTACGAGCAGTACTTC	CASRQGYEQYF
TRBV2	-	-	TRBJ2-7	TGTGCCAGCAGTGCCTGGGGACTTAAGAGCTCCTACGAGCAGTACTTC	CASSAWGLKSSYEQYF
TRBV3-1/TRBV3-2	TRBD1	-	TRBJ1-3	TGTGCCAGCAGCCCGGGACAGGCCTCTGGAAACACCATATATTTT	CASSPGQASGNTIYF
TRBV7-7	-	once	TRBJ1-5	TGTGCCAGCAGCTCCCACCGACACATGGGGGGACAGCCCCAGCATTTT	CASSSHRHMGGQPQHF
TRBV4-1	-	-	TRBJ2-4	TGCGCCAGCAGCCCCCCGAGAGGAGCCAAAAACATTCAGTACTTC	CASSPPRGAKNIQYF
TRBV6-6	TRBD1	-	TRBJ2-7	TGTGCCAGCACTAAAGGTGGACAGGATGAGAGGTACGAGCAGTACTTC	CASTKGGQDERYEQYF
TRBV7-3	TRBD2	-	TRBJ2-1	TGTGCCAGCAGCCCTTCTCGACTAGCGGGAGGTGAGCAGTTCTTC	CASSPSRLAGGEQFF
TRBV5-1	-	-	TRBJ1-1	TGCGCCAGCAGTTCCGGGACACCTAACACTGAAGCTTTCTTT	CASSSGTPNTEAFF
TRBV6-5	-	-	TRBJ1-6	TGTGCCAGCAACCCTCGGCGGTCCGATTCACCCCTCCACTTT	CASNPRRSDSPLHF
TRBV6-2/TRBV6-3	-	-	TRBJ1-5	TGTGCCAGCAGTTCTTCAGGGGGCAATCAGCCCCAGCATTTT	CASSSSGGNQPQHF
TRBV4-2	-	-	TRBJ2-4	TGTGCCAGCAGCCAAGAGAGGGGGAGAGGAAACATTCAGTACTTC	CASSQERGRGNIQYF
TRBV7-9	TRBD1	-	TRBJ1-2	TGTGCCAGCAGCCTCGGGACAGGGGAGTATGGCTACACCTTC	CASSLGTGEYGYTF
TRBV25-1	-	-	TRBJ1-1	TGTGCCAGCACCCCTCCCCGGGGAGGCACTGAAGCTTTCTTT	CASTPPRGGTEAFF
TRBV27	-	-	TRBJ1-1	TGTGCCAGCAGAACAGGGAACACTGAAGCTTTCTTT	CASRTGNTEAFF
TRBV7-6	TRBD1	-	TRBJ1-4	TGTGCCAGCAGCCGAGGGTCAGGGGGCATGACTAATGAAAAACTGTTTTTT	CASSRGSGGMTNEKLFF
TRBV19	TRBD1	-	TRBJ1-6	TGTGCCAGTAGCGGACAGGGCCGAGGACCCCTCCACTTT	CASSGQGRGPLHF
TRBV10-3	TRBD2	-	TRBJ2-5	TGTGCCATCAGGGGCGAAACTAGCGGGTTCCAAGAGACCCAGTACTTC	CAIRGETSGFQETQYF
TRBV6-5	-	-	TRBJ1-5	TGTGCCAGCAGTCCTACGGGGGGCGGGAGTCAGCCCCAGCATTTT	CASSPTGGGSQPQHF
TRBV18	TRBD1	-	TRBJ1-5	TGTGCCAGCTCAAAGACAGGGGGGGCGGGCCAGCCCCAGCATTTT	CASSKTGGAGQPQHF
TRBV10-1	-	-	TRBJ1-1	TGCGCCAGCAGTGAGAACAGATTTAACACTGAAGCTTTCTTT	CASSENRFNTEAFF
TRBV5-1	TRBD2	once	TRBJ2-7	TGCGCCAGCAGCTTAGCGGGGGGGAGTTACGAGCAGTACTTC	CASSLAGGSYEQYF
TRBV5-4	TRBD1	-	TRBJ2-3	TGTGCCAGCAGCTCCCGGGACAGGCCCGCCACAGATACGCAGTATTTT	CASSSRDRPATDTQYF
TRBV7-3	-	-	TRBJ2-2	TGTGCCAGCAGCTTAGGAGTTAGCACCGGGGAGCTGTTTTTT	CASSLGVSTGELFF
TRBV29-1	-	-	TRBJ1-3	TGCAGCGTTGGACAAGAAGACCGAAACACCATATATTTT	CSVGQEDRNTIYF
TRBV3-1/TRBV3-2	-	-	TRBJ2-7	TGTGCCAGCAGCCAAGATGCCACACCGGGGGACGAGCAGTACTTC	CASSQDATPGDEQYF
TRBV2	TRBD1	-	TRBJ1-2	TGTGCCAGCAATTTACAGGGGAACAACTATGGCTACACCTTC	CASNLQGNNYGYTF
TRBV5-4	TRBD1	-	TRBJ1-2	TGTGCCAGCAGCTTCGGACAGGTGGGGACCTATGGCTACACCTTC	CASSFGQVGTYGYTF
TRBV2	TRBD1	-	TRBJ2-1	TGTGCCAGCAGTGAATTACAGGGGGGTTACAATGAGCAGTTCTTC	CASSELQGGYNEQFF
TRBV10-3	TRBD2	-	TRBJ2-3	TGTGCCGGCCGTAGCGGGGGGACAGCAGATACGCAGTATTTT	CAGRSGGTADTQYF
TRBV19	-	-	TRBJ1-5	TGTGCCAGTAGTGGGACATCCGATCAGCCCCAGCATTTT	CASSGTSDQPQHF
TRBV2	-	-	TRBJ1-1	TGTGCCAGCAGTGTTAGGGCTAAGGGGACTGAAGCTTTCTTT	CASSVRAKGTEAFF
TRBV7-7	TRBD1	-	TRBJ2-5	TGTGCCAGCAGCGGACAGGGACAGGGGAACGGGGAGACCCAGTACTTC	CASSGQGQGNGETQYF
TRBV11-2	TRBD1	-	TRBJ1-5	TGTGCCAGCAGCTTAGGAACAGGGGTCAATCAGCCCCAGCATTTT	CASSLGTGVNQPQHF
TRBV5-1	TRBD2	-	TRBJ2-5	TGCGCCAGCAGCTGGACTAGCGGGGAAGAGACCCAGTACTTC	CASSWTSGEETQYF
TRBV5-4	TRBD2	-	TRBJ2-1	TGTGCCAGCAGCTTGGGCCTAGCGGGGGTATACAATGAGCAGTTCTTC	CASSLGLAGVYNEQFF
TRBV5-1	TRBD2	-	TRBJ2-1	TGCGCCAGTAGACTAGCGGGGGGCAACAATGAGCAGTTCTTC	CASRLAGGNNEQFF
TRBV29-1	-	-	TRBJ2-7	TGCAGCGTTCTCCAGGGCCTCTCCGAGCAGTACTTC	CSVLQGLSEQYF
TRBV19	TRBD1	-	TRBJ2-7	TGTGCCAGTTCCAGGGGGACCTCCTACGAGCAGTACTTC	CASSRGTSYEQYF
TRBV7-2	TRBD1	-	TRBJ2-2	TGTGCCAGCAGCTCGGGACAGGAGAACGGGGAGCTGTTTTTT	CASSSGQENGELFF
TRBV5-1	TRBD2	-	TRBJ2-7	TGCGCCAGCAGCCGGATCCCCACGGGAGGTTACGAGCAGTACTTC	CASSRIPTGGYEQYF
TRBV7-2	-	few	TRBJ1-4	TGTGCCAGCAGCTCAACAGGGTTAGAGGAAAAACTGTTTTTT	CASSSTGLEEKLFF
TRBV11-2	-	-	TRBJ2-5	TGTGCCAGCAGCCTCCGATACACTAACGAAGAGACCCAGTACTTC	CASSLRYTNEETQYF
TRBV6-1	-	once	TRBJ2-7	TGTGCCAGCAGTGAAGCTCCTACTAGGTTTTCGGAGTCTTACGAGCAGTACTTC	CASSEAPTRFSESYEQYF
TRBV3-1/TRBV3-2	TRBD1	-	TRBJ1-2	TGTGCCAGCAGCCAACTGACAGGGGGCCTTGGCTACACCTTC	CASSQLTGGLGYTF
TRBV15	-	once	TRBJ2-7	TGTGCCACCAGCAGGGGGGGAGGTAGCCACGAGCAGTACTTC	CATSRGGGSHEQYF
TRBV27	-	-	TRBJ2-1	TGTGCCAGCAGTTTGGCGGGGGCACTCTACAATGAGCAGTTCTTC	CASSLAGALYNEQFF